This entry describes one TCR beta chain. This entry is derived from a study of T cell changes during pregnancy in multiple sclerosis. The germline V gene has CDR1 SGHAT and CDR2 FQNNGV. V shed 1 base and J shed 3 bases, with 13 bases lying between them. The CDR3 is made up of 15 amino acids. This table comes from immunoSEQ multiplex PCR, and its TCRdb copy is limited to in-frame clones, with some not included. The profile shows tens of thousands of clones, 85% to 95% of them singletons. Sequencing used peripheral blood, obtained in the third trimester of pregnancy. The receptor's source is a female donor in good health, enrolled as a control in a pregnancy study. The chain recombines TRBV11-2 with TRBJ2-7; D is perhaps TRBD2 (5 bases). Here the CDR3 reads CASSLAGGGYYEQYF. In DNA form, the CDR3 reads TGTGCCAGCAGCTTAGCGGGCGGAGGATACTACGAGCAGTACTTC.